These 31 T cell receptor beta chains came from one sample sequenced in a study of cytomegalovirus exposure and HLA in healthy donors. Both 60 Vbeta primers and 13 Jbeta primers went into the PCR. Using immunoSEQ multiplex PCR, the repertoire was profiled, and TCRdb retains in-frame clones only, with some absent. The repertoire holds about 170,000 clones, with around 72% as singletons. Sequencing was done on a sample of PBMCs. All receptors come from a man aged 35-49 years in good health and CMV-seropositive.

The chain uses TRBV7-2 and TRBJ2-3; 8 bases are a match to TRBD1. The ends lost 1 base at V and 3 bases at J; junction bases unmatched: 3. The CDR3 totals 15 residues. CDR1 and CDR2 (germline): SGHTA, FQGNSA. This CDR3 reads CASSLGQGPTDTQYF. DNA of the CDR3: TGTGCCAGCAGCTTAGGACAGGGGCCGACAGATACGCAGTATTTT.

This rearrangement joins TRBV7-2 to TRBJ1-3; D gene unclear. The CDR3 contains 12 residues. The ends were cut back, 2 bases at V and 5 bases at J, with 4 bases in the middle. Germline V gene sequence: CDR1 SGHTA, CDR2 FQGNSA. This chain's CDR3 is CASSLNRNTIYF. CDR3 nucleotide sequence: TGTGCCAGCAGCTTAAATAGAAACACCATATATTTT.

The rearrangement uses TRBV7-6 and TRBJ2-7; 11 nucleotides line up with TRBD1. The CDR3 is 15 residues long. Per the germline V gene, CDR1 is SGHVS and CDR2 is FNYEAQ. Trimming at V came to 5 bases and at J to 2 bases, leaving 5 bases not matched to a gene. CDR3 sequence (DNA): TGTGCCAGCAGCGCGCCGGGACAGGGGGCCTACGAGCAGTACTTC. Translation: CASSAPGQGAYEQYF.

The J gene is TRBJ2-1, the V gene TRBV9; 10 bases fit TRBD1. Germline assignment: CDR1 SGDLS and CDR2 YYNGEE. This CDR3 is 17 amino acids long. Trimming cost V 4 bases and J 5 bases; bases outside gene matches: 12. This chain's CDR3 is CASSTPSGQGFHNEQFF. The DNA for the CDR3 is TGTGCCAGCAGCACCCCTTCGGGACAGGGGTTTCACAATGAGCAGTTCTTC.

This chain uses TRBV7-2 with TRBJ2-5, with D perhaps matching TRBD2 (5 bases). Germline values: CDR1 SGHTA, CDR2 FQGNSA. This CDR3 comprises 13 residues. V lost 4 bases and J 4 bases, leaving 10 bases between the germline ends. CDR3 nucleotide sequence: TGTGCCAGCAGCTCCGACTACACAGAGACCCAGTACTTC. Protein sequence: CASSSDYTETQYF.

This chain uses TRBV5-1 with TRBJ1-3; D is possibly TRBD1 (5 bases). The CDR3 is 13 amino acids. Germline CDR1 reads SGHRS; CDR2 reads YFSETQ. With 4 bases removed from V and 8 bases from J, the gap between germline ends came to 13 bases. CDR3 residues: CASSAEGADTIYF. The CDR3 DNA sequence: TGCGCCAGCAGCGCCGAAGGGGCGGACACCATATATTTT.

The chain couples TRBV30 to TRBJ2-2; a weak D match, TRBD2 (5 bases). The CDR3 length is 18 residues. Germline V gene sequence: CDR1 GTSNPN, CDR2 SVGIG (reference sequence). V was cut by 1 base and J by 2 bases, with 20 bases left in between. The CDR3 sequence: CAWSGQTFREINTGELFF. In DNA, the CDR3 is TGTGCCTGGAGTGGGCAGACGTTTAGGGAGATAAACACCGGGGAGCTGTTTTTT. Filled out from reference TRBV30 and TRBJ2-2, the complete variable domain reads SQTIHQWPATLVQPVGSPLSLECTVEGTSNPNLYWYRQAAGRGLQLLFYSVGIGQISSEVPQNLSASRPQDRQFILSSKKLLLSDSGFYLCAWSGQTFREINTGELFFGEGSRLTVL.

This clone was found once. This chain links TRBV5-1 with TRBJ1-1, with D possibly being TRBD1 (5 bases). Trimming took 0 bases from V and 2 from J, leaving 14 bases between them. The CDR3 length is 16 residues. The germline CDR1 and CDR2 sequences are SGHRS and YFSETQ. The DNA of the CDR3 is TGCGCCAGCAGCTTGGAGGGGCCGACGGAAAACACTGAAGCTTTCTTT. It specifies CASSLEGPTENTEAFF.

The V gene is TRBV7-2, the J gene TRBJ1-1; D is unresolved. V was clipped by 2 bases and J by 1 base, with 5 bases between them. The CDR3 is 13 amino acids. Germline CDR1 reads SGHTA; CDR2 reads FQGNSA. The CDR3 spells CASSLFGNTEAFF. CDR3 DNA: TGTGCCAGCAGCTTATTCGGGAACACTGAAGCTTTCTTT. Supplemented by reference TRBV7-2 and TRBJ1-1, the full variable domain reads GAGVSQSPSNKVTEKGKDVELRCDPISGHTALYWYRQSLGQGLEFLIYFQGNSAPDKSGLPSDRFSAERTGGSVSTLTIQRTQQEDSAVYLCASSLFGNTEAFFGQGTRLTVV.

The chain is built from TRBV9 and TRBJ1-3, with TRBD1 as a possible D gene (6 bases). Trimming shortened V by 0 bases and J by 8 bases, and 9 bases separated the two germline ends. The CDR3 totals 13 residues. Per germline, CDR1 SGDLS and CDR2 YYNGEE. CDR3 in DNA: TGTGCCAGCAGCGTAGAAGGGGGATACACCATATATTTT. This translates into CASSVEGGYTIYF.

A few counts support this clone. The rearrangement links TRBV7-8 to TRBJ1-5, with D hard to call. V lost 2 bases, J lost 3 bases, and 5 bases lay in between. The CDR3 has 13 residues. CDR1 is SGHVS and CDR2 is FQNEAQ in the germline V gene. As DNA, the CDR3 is TGTGCCAGCAGCTTATCCTCCAATCAGCCCCAGCATTTT. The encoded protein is CASSLSSNQPQHF.

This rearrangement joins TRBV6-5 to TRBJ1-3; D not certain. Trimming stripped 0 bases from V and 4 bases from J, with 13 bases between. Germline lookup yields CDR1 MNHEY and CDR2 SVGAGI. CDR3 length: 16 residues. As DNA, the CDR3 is TGTGCCAGCAGTTACTCGAGAGAGGCAAGCGGAAACACCATATATTTT. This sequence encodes CASSYSREASGNTIYF.

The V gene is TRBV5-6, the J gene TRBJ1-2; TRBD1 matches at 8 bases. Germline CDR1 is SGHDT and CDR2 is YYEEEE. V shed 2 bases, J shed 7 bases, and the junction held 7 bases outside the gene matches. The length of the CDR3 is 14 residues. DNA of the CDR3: TGTGCCAGCAGCTTCGGACAGGGCCGAAGTGGCTACACCTTC. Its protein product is CASSFGQGRSGYTF.

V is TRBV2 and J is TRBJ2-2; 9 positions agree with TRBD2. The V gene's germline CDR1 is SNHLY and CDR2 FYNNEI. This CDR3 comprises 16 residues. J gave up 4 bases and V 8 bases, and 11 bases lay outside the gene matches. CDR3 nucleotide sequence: TGTGCCAGCCACCCCTCCAGCGGGGGGCTCACCGGGGAGCTGTTTTTT. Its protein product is CASHPSSGGLTGELFF.

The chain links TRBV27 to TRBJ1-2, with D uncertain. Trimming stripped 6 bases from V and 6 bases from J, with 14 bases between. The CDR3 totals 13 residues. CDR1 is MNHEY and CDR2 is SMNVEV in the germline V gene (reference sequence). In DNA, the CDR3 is TGTGCCAGCAGCCTCGGTCCCGGGGATGGCTACACCTTC. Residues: CASSLGPGDGYTF.

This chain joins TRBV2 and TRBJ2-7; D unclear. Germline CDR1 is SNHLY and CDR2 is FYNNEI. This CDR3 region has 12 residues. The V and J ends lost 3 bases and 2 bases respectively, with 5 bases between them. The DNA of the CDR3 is TGTGCCAGCAGTGACAGTACCTACGAGCAGTACTTC. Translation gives CASSDSTYEQYF.

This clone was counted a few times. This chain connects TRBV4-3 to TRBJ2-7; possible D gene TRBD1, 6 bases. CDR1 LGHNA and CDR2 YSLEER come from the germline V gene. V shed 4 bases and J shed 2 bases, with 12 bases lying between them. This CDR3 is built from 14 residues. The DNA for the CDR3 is TGCGCCAGCAGCCGTGGAAAGGGGGCCTACGAGCAGTACTTC. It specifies CASSRGKGAYEQYF.

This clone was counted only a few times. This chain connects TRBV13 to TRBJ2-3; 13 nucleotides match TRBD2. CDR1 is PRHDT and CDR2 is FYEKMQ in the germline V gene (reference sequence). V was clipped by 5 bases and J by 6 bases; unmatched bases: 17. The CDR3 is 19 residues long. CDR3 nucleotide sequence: TGTGCCAGCAGCGCCGGGACTAGCGGGGCGACCACAGATATGGATACGCAGTATTTT. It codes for CASSAGTSGATTDMDTQYF.

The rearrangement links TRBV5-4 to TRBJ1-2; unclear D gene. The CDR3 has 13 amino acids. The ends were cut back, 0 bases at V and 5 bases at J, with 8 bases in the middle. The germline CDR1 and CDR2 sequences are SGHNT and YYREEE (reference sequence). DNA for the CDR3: TGTGCCAGCAGCTTGGAGCCCGCGTATGGCTACACCTTC. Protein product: CASSLEPAYGYTF.

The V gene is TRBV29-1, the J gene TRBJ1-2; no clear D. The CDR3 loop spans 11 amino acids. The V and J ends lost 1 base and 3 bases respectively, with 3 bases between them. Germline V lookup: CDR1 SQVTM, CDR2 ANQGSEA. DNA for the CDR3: TGCAGCGTTGAAGCGGACTATGGCTACACCTTC. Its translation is CSVEADYGYTF.

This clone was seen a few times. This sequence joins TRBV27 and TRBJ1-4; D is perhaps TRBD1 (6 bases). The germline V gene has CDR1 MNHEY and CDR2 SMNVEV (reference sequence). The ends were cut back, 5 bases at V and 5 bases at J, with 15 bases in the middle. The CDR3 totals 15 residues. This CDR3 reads CASSPPDRRNEKLFF. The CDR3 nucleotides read TGTGCCAGCAGTCCGCCCGACAGGCGGAATGAAAAACTGTTTTTT. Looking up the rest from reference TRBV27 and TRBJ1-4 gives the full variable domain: EAQVTQNPRYLITVTGKKLTVTCSQNMNHEYMSWYRQDPGLGLRQIYYSMNVEVTDKGDVPEGYKVSRKEKRNFPLILESPSPNQTSLYFCASSPPDRRNEKLFFGSGTQLSVL.

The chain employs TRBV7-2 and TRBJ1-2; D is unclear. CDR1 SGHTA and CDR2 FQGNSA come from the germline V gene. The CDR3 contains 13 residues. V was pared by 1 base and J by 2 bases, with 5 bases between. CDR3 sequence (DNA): TGTGCCAGCAGCTTAGGCAGGAACTATGGCTACACCTTC. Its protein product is CASSLGRNYGYTF.

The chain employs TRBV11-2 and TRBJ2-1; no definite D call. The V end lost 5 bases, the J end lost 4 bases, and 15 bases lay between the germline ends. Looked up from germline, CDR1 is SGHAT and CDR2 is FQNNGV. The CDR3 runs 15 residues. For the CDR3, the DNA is TGTGCCAGCAGCACCCCCGGTTTCGGGTACAATGAGCAGTTCTTC. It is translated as CASSTPGFGYNEQFF.

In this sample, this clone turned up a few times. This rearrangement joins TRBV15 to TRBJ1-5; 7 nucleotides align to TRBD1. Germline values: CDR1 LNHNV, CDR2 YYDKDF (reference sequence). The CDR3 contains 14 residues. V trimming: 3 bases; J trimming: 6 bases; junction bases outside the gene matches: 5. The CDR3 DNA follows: TGTGCCACCAGCAGTAACAGGGGAGGTCAGCCCCAGCATTTT. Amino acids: CATSSNRGGQPQHF.

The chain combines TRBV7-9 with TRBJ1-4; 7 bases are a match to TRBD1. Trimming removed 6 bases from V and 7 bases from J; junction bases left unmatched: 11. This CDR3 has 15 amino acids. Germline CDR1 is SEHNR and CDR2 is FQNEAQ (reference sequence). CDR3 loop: CASSVNRQGVEKLFF. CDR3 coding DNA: TGTGCCAGCAGTGTAAACCGACAGGGAGTTGAAAAACTGTTTTTT.

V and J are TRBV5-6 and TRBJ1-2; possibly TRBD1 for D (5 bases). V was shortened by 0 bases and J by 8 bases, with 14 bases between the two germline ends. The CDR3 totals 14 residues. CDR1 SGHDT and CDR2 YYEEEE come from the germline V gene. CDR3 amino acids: CASSLVQGAGGYTF. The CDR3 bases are TGTGCCAGCAGCTTGGTGCAGGGCGCCGGCGGCTACACCTTC. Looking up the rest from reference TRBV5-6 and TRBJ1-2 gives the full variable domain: DAGVTQSPTHLIKTRGQQVTLRCSPKSGHDTVSWYQQALGQGPQFIFQYYEEEERQRGNFPDRFSGHQFPNYSSELNVNALLLGDSALYLCASSLVQGAGGYTFGSGTRLTVV.

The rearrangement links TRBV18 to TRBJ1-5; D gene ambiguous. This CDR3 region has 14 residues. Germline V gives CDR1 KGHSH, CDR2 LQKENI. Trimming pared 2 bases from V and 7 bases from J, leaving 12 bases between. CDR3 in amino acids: CASSPLPGTQPQHF. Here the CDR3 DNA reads TGTGCCAGCTCACCATTACCAGGAACCCAGCCCCAGCATTTT. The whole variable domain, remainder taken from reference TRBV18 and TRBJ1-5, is NAGVMQNPRHLVRRRGQEARLRCSPMKGHSHVYWYRQLPEEGLKFMVYLQKENIIDESGMPKERFSAEFPKEGPSILRIQQVVRGDSAAYFCASSPLPGTQPQHFGDGTRLSIL.

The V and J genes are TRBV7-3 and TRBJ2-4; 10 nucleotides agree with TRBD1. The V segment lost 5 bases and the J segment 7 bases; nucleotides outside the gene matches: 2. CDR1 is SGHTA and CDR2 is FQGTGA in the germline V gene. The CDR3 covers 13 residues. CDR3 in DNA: TGTGCCAGCAGCCGGGGACAGGGGAACATTCAGTACTTC. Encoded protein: CASSRGQGNIQYF. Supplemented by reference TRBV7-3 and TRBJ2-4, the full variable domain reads GAGVSQTPSNKVTEKGKYVELRCDPISGHTALYWYRQSLGQGPEFLIYFQGTGAADDSGLPNDRFFAVRPEGSVSTLKIQRTERGDSAVYLCASSRGQGNIQYFGAGTRLSVL.

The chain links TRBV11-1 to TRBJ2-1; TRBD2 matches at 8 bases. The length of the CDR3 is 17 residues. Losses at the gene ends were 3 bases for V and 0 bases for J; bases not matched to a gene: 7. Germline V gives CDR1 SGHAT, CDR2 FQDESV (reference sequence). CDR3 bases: TGTGCCAGCAGCTTGTTTAAGCGGGGGAGCTCCTACAATGAGCAGTTCTTC. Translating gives CASSLFKRGSSYNEQFF.

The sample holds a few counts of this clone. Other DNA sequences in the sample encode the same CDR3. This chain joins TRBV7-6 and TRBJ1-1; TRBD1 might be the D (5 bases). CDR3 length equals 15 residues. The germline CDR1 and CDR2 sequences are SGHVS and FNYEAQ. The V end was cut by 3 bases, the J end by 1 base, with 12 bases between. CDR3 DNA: TGTGCCAGCAGCTTTCGGAGGGGAGGGAACACTGAAGCTTTCTTT. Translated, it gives CASSFRRGGNTEAFF.

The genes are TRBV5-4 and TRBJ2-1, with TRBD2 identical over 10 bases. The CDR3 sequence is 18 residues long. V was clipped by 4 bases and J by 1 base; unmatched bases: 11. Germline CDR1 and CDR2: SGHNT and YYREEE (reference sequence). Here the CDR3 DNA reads TGTGCCAGCAGCATTCCAGGGACTAGCGCGTCGTCCTACAATGAGCAGTTCTTC. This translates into CASSIPGTSASSYNEQFF.